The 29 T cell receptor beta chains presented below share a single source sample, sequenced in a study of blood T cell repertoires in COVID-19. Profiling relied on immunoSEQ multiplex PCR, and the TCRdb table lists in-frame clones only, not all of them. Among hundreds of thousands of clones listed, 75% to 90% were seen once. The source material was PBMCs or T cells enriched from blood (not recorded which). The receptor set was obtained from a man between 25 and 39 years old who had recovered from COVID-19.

In DNA form, the CDR3 reads TGTGCCATCAGGGCCGGGACTAGCTCCTACGAGCAGTACTTC. This translates into CAIRAGTSSYEQYF. The chain combines TRBV10-3 with TRBJ2-7, with 8 bases identical to TRBD2. Losses at the gene ends were 6 bases for V and 0 bases for J; bases not matched to a gene: 4. This CDR3 is 14 amino acids long. CDR1 and CDR2 from the germline V gene are ENHRY and SYGVKD.

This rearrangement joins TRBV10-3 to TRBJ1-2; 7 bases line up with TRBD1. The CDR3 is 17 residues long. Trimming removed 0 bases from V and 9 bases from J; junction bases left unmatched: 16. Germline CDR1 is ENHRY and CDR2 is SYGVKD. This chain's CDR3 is CAISESTPGGLAFRYTF. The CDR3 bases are TGTGCCATCAGTGAGTCCACTCCAGGGGGGTTGGCCTTTCGCTACACCTTC.

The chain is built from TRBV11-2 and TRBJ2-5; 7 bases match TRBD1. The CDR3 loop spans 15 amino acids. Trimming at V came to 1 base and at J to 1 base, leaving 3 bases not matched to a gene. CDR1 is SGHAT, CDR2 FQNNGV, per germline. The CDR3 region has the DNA TGTGCCAGCAGCTTAGCGCCAGGGGGCCAAGAGACCCAGTACTTC. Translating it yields CASSLAPGGQETQYF. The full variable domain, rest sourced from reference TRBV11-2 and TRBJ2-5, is EAGVAQSPRYKIIEKRQSVAFWCNPISGHATLYWYQQILGQGPKLLIQFQNNGVVDDSQLPKDRFSAERLKGVDSTLKIQPAKLEDSAVYLCASSLAPGGQETQYFGPGTRLLVL.

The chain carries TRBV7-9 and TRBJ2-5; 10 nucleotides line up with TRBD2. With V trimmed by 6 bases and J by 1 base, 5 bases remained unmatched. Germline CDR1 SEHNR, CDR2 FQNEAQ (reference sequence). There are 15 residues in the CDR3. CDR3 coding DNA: TGTGCCAGCAGTCAGCGGGAGGGTTTCCAAGAGACCCAGTACTTC. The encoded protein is CASSQREGFQETQYF.

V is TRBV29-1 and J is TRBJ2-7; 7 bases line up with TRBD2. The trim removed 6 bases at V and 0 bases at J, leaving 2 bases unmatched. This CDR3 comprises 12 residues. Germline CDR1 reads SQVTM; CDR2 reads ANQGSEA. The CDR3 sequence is CSVVAGSYEQYF. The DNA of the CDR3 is TGCAGCGTCGTAGCGGGCTCCTACGAGCAGTACTTC.

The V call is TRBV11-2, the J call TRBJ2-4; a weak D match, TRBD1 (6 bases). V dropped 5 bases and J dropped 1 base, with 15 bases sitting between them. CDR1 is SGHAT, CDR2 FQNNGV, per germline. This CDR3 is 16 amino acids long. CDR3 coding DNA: TGTGCCAGCAGCCCTCAGGGGCAACTTGCCAAAAACATTCAGTACTTC. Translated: CASSPQGQLAKNIQYF.

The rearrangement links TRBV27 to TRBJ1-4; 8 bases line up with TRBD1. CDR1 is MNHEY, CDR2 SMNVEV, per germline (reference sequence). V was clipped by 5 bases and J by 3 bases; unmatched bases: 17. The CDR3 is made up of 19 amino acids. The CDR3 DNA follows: TGTGCCAGCAGTCACCACCGGGCAGGGGGCGGGAGATCTAATGAAAAACTGTTTTTT. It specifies CASSHHRAGGGRSNEKLFF.

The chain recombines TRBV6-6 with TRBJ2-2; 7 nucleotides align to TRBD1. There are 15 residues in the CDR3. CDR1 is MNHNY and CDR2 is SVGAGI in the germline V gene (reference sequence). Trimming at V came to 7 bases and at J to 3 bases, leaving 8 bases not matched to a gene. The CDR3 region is CASTKAGGYTGELFF. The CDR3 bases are TGTGCCAGCACCAAAGCAGGGGGTTACACCGGGGAGCTGTTTTTT.

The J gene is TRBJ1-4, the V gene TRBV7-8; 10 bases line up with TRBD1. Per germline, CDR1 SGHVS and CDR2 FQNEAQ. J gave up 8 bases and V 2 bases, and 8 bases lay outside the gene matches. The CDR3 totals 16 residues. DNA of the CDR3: TGTGCCAGCAGCTTATCACGAGGGACAGGGGAAGAAAAACTGTTTTTT. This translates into CASSLSRGTGEEKLFF.

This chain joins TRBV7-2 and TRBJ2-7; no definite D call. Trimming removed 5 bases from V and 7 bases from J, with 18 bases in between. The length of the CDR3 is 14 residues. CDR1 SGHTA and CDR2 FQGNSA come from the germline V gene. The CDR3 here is CASSQVWAGREQYF. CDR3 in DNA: TGTGCCAGCAGCCAAGTCTGGGCCGGTAGAGAGCAGTACTTC.

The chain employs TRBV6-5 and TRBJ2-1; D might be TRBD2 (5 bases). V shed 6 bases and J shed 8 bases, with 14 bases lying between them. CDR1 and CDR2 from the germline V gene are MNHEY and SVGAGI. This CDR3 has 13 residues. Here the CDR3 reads CASRSLRGYEQFF. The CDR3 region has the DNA TGTGCCAGCAGATCCCTCCGGGGATATGAGCAGTTCTTC.

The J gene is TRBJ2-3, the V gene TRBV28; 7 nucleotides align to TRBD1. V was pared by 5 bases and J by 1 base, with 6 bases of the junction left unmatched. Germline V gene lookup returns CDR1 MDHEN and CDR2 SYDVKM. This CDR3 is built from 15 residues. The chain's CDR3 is CASSRQGVGTDTQYF. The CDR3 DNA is TGTGCCAGCAGTCGACAGGGCGTGGGCACAGATACGCAGTATTTT.

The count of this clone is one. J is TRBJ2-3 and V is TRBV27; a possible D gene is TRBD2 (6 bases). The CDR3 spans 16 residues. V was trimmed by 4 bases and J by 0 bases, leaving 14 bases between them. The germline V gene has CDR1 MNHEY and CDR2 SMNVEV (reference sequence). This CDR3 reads CASSSRDATSTDTQYF. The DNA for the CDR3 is TGTGCCAGCAGTTCGCGGGACGCCACTAGCACAGATACGCAGTATTTT.

CDR3 nucleotide sequence: TGTGCCAGCAGTCCCGGACAGAGCTCTGGAAACACCATATATTTT. Residues: CASSPGQSSGNTIYF. The rearrangement uses TRBV27 and TRBJ1-3; weak D call: TRBD1 (6 bases). The V gene's germline CDR1 is MNHEY and CDR2 SMNVEV (reference sequence). The V end was cut by 5 bases, the J end by 0 bases, with 11 bases between. The CDR3 contains 15 residues.

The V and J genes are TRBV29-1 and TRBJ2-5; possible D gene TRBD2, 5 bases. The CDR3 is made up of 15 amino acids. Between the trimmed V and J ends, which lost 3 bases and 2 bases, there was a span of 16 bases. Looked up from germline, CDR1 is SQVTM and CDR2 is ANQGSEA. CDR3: CSVETRDWRQETQYF. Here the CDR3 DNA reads TGCAGCGTTGAGACTCGAGATTGGAGGCAAGAGACCCAGTACTTC.

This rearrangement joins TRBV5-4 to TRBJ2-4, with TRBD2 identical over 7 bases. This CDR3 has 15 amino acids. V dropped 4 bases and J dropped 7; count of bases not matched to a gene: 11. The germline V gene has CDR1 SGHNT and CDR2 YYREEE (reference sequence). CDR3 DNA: TGTGCCAGCAGCCCCGCGGGAGAAGTAAATAACATTCAGTACTTC. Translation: CASSPAGEVNNIQYF.

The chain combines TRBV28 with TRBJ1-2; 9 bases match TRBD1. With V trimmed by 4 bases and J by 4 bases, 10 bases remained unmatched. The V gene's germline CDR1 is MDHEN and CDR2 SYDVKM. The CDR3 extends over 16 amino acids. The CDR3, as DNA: TGTGCCAGCAGTTCCTTAGGACAGGGGCGGGGCTATGGCTACACCTTC. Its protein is CASSSLGQGRGYGYTF.

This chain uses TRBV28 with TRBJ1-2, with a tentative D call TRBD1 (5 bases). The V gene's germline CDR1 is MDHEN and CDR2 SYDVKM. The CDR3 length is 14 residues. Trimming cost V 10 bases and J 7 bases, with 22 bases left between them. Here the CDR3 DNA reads TGTGCCACCGGCGGAGAAGGGGTGTCGGGTGGCTACACCTTC. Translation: CATGGEGVSGGYTF.

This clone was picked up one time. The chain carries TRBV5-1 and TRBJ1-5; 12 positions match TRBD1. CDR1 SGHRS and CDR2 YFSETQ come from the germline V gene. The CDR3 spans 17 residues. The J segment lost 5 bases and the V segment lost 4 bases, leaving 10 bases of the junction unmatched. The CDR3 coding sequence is TGCGCCAGCAGCGCAGGGACAGGGGGCGCGACGGATCAGCCCCAGCATTTT. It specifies CASSAGTGGATDQPQHF.

The CDR3 nucleotides read TGTGCCAGCAGTTCCGTGACTAGCGGGGGGGTTGGAGAGACCCAGTACTTC. Its protein is CASSSVTSGGVGETQYF. The chain carries TRBV6-2 or TRBV6-3 and TRBJ2-5; 14 positions agree with TRBD2. Germline assignment: CDR1 MNHEY and CDR2 SVGEGT. The CDR3 runs 17 residues. V was clipped by 4 bases and J by 4 bases; unmatched bases: 8.

The CDR3 sequence: CASSEGQGSSPLHF. The CDR3 bases are TGCGCCAGCAGTGAGGGACAGGGAAGCTCACCCCTCCACTTT. The chain is built from TRBV10-1 and TRBJ1-6, with 8 bases that match TRBD1. The CDR3 consists of 14 residues. The V segment lost 2 bases and the J segment 10 bases; nucleotides outside the gene matches: 4. Germline V gene lookup returns CDR1 WNHNN and CDR2 SYGVQD (reference sequence).

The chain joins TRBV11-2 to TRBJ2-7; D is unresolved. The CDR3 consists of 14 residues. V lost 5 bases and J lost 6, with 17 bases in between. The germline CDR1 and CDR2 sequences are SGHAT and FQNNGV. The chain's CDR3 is CASSGLLEVREQYF. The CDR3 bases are TGTGCCAGCAGCGGCCTCCTAGAGGTTCGCGAGCAGTACTTC.

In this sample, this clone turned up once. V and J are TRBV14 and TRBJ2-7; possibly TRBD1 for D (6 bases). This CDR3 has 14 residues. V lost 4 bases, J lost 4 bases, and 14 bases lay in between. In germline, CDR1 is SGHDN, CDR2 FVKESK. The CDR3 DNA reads TGTGCCAGCAGCCCGTGGAGCAGGGGTTACGAGCAGTACTTC. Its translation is CASSPWSRGYEQYF.

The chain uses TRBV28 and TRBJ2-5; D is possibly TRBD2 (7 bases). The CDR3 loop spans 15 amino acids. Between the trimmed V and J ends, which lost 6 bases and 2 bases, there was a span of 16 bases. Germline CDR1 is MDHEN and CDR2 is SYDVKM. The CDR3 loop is CASSTGEGTQETQYF. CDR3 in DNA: TGTGCCAGCAGCACGGGGGAGGGGACACAAGAGACCCAGTACTTC.

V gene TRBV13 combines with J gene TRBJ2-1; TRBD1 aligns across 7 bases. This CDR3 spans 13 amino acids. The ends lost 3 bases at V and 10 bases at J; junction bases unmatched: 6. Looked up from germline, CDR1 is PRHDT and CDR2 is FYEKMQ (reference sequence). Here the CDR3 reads CASSFEGGGEQFF. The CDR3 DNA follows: TGTGCCAGCAGCTTTGAAGGGGGCGGAGAGCAGTTCTTC.

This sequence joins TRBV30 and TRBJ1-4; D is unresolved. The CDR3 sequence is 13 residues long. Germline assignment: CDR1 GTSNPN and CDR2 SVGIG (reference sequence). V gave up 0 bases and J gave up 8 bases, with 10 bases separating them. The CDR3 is CAWSVQMSEKLFF. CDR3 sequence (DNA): TGTGCCTGGAGTGTACAGATGTCAGAAAAACTGTTTTTT.

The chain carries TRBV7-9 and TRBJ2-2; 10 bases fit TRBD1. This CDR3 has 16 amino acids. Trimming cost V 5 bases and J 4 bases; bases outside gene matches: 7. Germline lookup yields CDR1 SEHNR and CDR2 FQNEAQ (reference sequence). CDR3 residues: CASSRRDRGGTGELFF. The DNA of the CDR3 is TGTGCCAGCAGCCGCAGGGACAGGGGCGGCACCGGGGAGCTGTTTTTT.

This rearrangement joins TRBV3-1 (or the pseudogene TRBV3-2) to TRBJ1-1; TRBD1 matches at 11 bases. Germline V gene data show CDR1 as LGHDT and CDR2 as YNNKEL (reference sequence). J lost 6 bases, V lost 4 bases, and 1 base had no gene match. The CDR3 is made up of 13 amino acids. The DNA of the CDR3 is TGTGCCAGCAGCCCGGGACAGGGGGCTGAAGCTTTCTTT. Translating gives CASSPGQGAEAFF.

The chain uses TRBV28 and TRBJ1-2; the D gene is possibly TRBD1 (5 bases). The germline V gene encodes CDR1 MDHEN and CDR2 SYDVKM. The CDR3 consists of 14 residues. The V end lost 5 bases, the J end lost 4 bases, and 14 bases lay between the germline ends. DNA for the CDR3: TGTGCCAGCAGTCCTCGGGGGGGAGGCTATGGCTACACCTTC. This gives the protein CASSPRGGGYGYTF.